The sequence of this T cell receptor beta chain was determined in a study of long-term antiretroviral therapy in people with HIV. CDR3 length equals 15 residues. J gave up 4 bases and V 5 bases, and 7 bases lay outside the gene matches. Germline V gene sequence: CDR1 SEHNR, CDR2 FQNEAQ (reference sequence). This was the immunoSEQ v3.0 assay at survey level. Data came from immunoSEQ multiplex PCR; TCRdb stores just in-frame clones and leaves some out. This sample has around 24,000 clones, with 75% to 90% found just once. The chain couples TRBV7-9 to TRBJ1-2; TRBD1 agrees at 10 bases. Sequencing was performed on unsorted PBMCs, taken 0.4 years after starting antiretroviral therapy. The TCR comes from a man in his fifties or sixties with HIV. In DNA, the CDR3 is TGTGCCAGCAGCCCGAGGACAGGGGGGAGCTATGGCTACACCTTC. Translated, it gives CASSPRTGGSYGYTF.